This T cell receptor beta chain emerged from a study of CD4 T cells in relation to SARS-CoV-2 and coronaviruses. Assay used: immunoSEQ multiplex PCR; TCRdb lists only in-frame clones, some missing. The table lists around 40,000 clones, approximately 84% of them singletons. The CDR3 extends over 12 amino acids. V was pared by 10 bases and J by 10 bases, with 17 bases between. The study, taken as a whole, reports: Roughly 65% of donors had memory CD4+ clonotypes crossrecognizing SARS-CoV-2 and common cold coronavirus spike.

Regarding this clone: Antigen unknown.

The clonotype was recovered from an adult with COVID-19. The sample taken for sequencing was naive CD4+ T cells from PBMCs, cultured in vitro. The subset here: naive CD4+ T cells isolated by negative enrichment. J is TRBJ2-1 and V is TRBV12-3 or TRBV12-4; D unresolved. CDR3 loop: CATQRASREQFF. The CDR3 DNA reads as TGTGCCACCCAAAGGGCTTCTCGAGAGCAGTTCTTC.